Described below is a single T cell receptor (beta chain) sequence and its context. Per the germline V gene, CDR1 is SGHRS and CDR2 is YFSETQ. CDR3 length: 14 amino acids. Trimming cost V 1 base and J 9 bases; bases outside gene matches: 6. The sample belongs to a study of blood T cell repertoires in COVID-19. Whole-study context: Spain, Italy and the United States supplied samples that represented acute and convalescent COVID-19.

The data were produced by immunoSEQ multiplex PCR, yet TCRdb's version contains in-frame clones alone and is incomplete. Of 300,000 to 400,000 clones in the sample, more than 90% were seen once. Participants were aged roughly 18 to 100 years from more than 20 US areas. Participants were placed into cohorts based on the clinical history they reported. Someone with COVID-19 had been met by exposed participants within 2 weeks before study entry. What was sequenced was PBMCs or T cells enriched from blood (not recorded which). The chain combines TRBV5-1 with TRBJ2-1; TRBD2 aligns across 8 bases. The sequence was obtained from a woman aged 25 to 45 who had been exposed to COVID-19. CDR3 bases: TGCGCCAGCAGCTTGATACCGGGGGGGAGTGAGCAGTTCTTC. This gives the protein CASSLIPGGSEQFF.